This T cell receptor beta chain was retrieved from a study of OX40 agonist ivuxolimab in advanced cancers. Across the study: Every 2 weeks, ivuxolimab was infused into the patients intravenously at between 0.01 and 10 mg/kg. Dose-escalation subjects each had hepatocellular carcinoma, melanoma, renal cell or head and neck cancer. A male proportion of about 80% was recorded, with mean age approximately 57 years and range roughly 23 to 79.

CDR1 and CDR2 from the germline V gene are SGHRS and YFSETQ. V lost 2 bases and J lost 4; bases outside the gene matches: 12. The CDR3 is made up of 18 amino acids. Here immunoSEQ multiplex PCR was the method, and the copy in TCRdb shows in-frame clones only, minus some. This table holds fewer than 40,000 clones, 80% found once. Study findings and constraints: CD4+ T cells averaged fewer expanded clones than CD8+ T cells.

Remarks on this clone: Its cognate antigen is unknown.

The rearrangement links TRBV5-1 to TRBJ2-5, with 12 bases identical to TRBD2. This clonotype was obtained from an adult with an advanced solid tumor such as melanoma, head and neck, liver or kidney cancer. This specimen consisted of CD4+ or CD8+ T cells sorted from blood, obtained in a trial of the OX40 agonist ivuxolimab. The CDR3 loop reads CASSFLAGGLGVRETQYF. The DNA for the CDR3 is TGCGCCAGCAGCTTCCTAGCGGGGGGGCTGGGTGTTCGAGAGACCCAGTACTTC.